Below, 4 T cell receptor beta chains from the same sample are listed, as sequenced in a study of T-cell memory formation after mild COVID-19. TCRdb re-called the 5' RACE reads through MiXCR, storing one row per CDR3 protein. The data contain 200,000 to 250,000 distinct CDR3 sequences, around 17% of them singletons. The sample comprised PBMCs or a T cell subset sorted from them (not recorded which). The receptors shown here come from a man aged 18 to 35 who had mild COVID-19 (a few samples of this study predate the infection). Cell type and time point are not known.

This clonotype was detected only a few times. The V and J genes are TRBV20-1 and TRBJ2-2, with a tentative D call TRBD1 (6 bases). The length of the CDR3 is 13 residues. With 3 bases removed from V and 1 base from J, the gap between germline ends came to 6 bases. Germline CDR1 and CDR2: DFQATT and SNEGSKA (reference sequence). The CDR3 coding sequence is TGCAGTGCTAGGGGACAGAACACCGGGGAGCTGTTTTTT. It yields the protein CSARGQNTGELFF.

The chain has TRBV6-2 or TRBV6-3 and TRBJ2-6; D not resolved. Trimming shortened V by 8 bases and J by 2 bases, and 16 bases separated the two germline ends. This CDR3 spans 16 amino acids. Germline V CDR1 and CDR2: MNHEY, SVGEGT. The CDR3 spells CASSVKYGAGANVLTF. The CDR3 DNA sequence: TGTGCCAGCTCCGTTAAGTATGGGGCTGGGGCCAACGTCCTGACTTTC.

This clonotype appeared once. In DNA, the CDR3 is TGTGCCAGCAGGCCCGGGGGAGCTGCGACCCAGTACTTC. It specifies CASRPGGAATQYF. The V gene is TRBV27, the J gene TRBJ2-5; perhaps TRBD2 as D (6 bases). The CDR3 totals 13 residues. Trimming cost V 6 bases and J 7 bases, with 15 bases left between them. CDR1 is MNHEY, CDR2 SMNVEV, per germline (reference sequence).

This clonotype was detected only a few times. The genes are TRBV5-1 and TRBJ2-3; D unresolved. The germline CDR1 and CDR2 sequences are SGHRS and YFSETQ. The germline V and J ends were trimmed by 3 bases and 1 base, with 12 bases remaining between them. The CDR3 runs to 15 residues. This CDR3 is CASSYFGGGTDTQYF. The CDR3 DNA sequence: TGCGCCAGCAGCTACTTCGGCGGAGGCACAGATACGCAGTATTTT.